A selection of T cell receptor beta chains follows, all from one sample in a study of cytotoxic CD8 clonotypes in ibrutinib-treated CLL. Clones were sequenced by immunoSEQ multiplex PCR, and TCRdb holds only the in-frame ones, with some missing. This sample yields about 140,000 clones, of which around 77% are seen a single time; around a quarter belongs to the top ten. The sample here was PBMCs, taken after 12 months of ibrutinib treatment. The receptor set was obtained from a human donor with chronic lymphocytic leukemia. Both conserved end residues are part of each CDR3. A D gene is named only where the DNA matches it firmly. Size is stated for part of the rows, as once, few or many counts, or as a class when the clone is expanded.

d_gene,abundance,j_gene,v_gene,CDR3nt,CDR3aa
NA,NA,TRBJ2-2,TRBV7-3,TGTGCCAGCAGCTTAACGGGGAACACCGGGGAGCTGTTTTTT,CASSLTGNTGELFF
TRBD1,NA,TRBJ1-4,TRBV5-8,TGTGCCAGCAGCTCGGGCAGGGGGGTTGAAAAACTGTTTTTT,CASSSGRGVEKLFF
TRBD2,once,TRBJ2-1,TRBV6-1,TGTGCCAGCAGTGAAGCGCTTCTAGCGGGGGTCAATGAGCAGTTCTTC,CASSEALLAGVNEQFF
NA,NA,TRBJ2-1,TRBV4-2,TGTGCCAGCACGGATGGGTCCTACAATGAGCAGTTCTTC,CASTDGSYNEQFF
TRBD1,NA,TRBJ1-5,TRBV6-1,TGTGCCAGCATCGATACAGGGGATCAGCCCCAGCATTTT,CASIDTGDQPQHF
NA,NA,TRBJ2-3,TRBV7-2,TGTGCCAGCAGCCTTGTACGGGCGGAGGTGGATACGCAGTATTTT,CASSLVRAEVDTQYF
NA,NA,TRBJ2-5,TRBV7-6,TGTGCCAGCAGCTTTACAGGTTGGGAGACCCAGTACTTC,CASSFTGWETQYF
NA,NA,TRBJ1-4,TRBV12-5,TGTGCTAGTGGTTTACAGGATCCAACTAATGAAAAACTGTTTTTT,CASGLQDPTNEKLFF
TRBD1,NA,TRBJ1-5,TRBV19,TGTGCCAGTAGCCCAGGACAGGGGAGTCAGCCCCAGCATTTT,CASSPGQGSQPQHF
TRBD1,many,TRBJ1-1,TRBV11-2,TGTGCCAGCAGCTTAGGAGGGACAGGACCTGAAGCTTTCTTT,CASSLGGTGPEAFF
NA,NA,TRBJ2-5,TRBV28,TGTGCCAGCAGTTTTTTTGGGGATTGGGAGACCCAGTACTTC,CASSFFGDWETQYF
NA,NA,TRBJ2-7,TRBV20-1,TGCAGTCGACTGTACGAGCAGTACTTC,CSRLYEQYF
NA,NA,TRBJ1-1,TRBV5-1,TGCGCCAGCAGCTTGGTAGCGGCAACCACTGAAGCTTTCTTT,CASSLVAATTEAFF
TRBD1,NA,TRBJ2-3,TRBV10-3,TGTGCCATCAGCCCCCGAACCGGGGACAGGGCATCTAAGACAGATACGCAGTATTTT,CAISPRTGDRASKTDTQYF
TRBD1,NA,TRBJ1-2,TRBV5-5,TGTGCCAGCAGCGAGGGACAGCTCTATGGCTACACCTTC,CASSEGQLYGYTF
NA,NA,TRBJ2-7,TRBV19,TGTGCCAGTGCCCGGACAGCGAGGGGCGAGCAGTACTTC,CASARTARGEQYF
TRBD2,NA,TRBJ2-1,TRBV30,TGTGCCTGGAATATCGTAGCGGGAGATGTGGTTGAGCAGTTCTTC,CAWNIVAGDVVEQFF
NA,NA,TRBJ2-7,TRBV9,TGTGCCAGCAGCGTAGGTCAGGGCGGGTACGAGCAGTACTTC,CASSVGQGGYEQYF
NA,NA,TRBJ2-7,TRBV5-6,TGTGCCAGCAGCTTGTCTTGGACAGTCACCTACGAGCAGTACTTC,CASSLSWTVTYEQYF
NA,NA,TRBJ1-3,TRBV18,TGTGCCAGCTCACCACCCGCCAACTCTGGAAACACCATATATTTT,CASSPPANSGNTIYF
NA,NA,TRBJ2-1,TRBV7-7,TGTGCTAGCAGCCAGGACCAGAGCTCCTACAATGAGCAGTTCTTC,CASSQDQSSYNEQFF
TRBD1,NA,TRBJ2-7,TRBV2,TGTGCCAGCAGAAGCCGGGACAGGGAGTCCTACGAGCAGTACTTC,CASRSRDRESYEQYF
TRBD1,NA,TRBJ2-7,TRBV6-6,TGTGCCAGCAGTTACTCTCGCACAGGGGCGCACGAGCAGTACTTC,CASSYSRTGAHEQYF
NA,NA,TRBJ2-7,TRBV7-2,TGTGCCAGCAGCAGGGGTTACGAGCAGTACTTC,CASSRGYEQYF
NA,NA,TRBJ1-2,TRBV4-1,TGCGCCAGCAGACAGAACTATGGCTACACCTTC,CASRQNYGYTF
TRBD2,NA,TRBJ2-5,TRBV15,TGTGCCACCAGCAGAACCCGACTAGCGGGGGGGCCTTTAGAGGAGACCCAGTACTTC,CATSRTRLAGGPLEETQYF
NA,NA,TRBJ2-2,TRBV4-2,TGTGCCAGCAGCCAAGGACAGGTGGTCACCGGGGAGCTGTTTTTT,CASSQGQVVTGELFF
NA,NA,TRBJ2-7,TRBV6-5,TGTGCCAGCGCACTTCGGGCAGCGGGTCTCCACGAGCAGTACTTC,CASALRAAGLHEQYF
NA,NA,TRBJ1-5,TRBV2,TGTGCCAGCAGTACCCATACAGGTCCCAGTCAGCCCCAGCATTTT,CASSTHTGPSQPQHF
NA,few,TRBJ1-5,TRBV7-2,TGTGCCAGCAGCCGGGGACCGGTCGGTCAGCCCCAGCATTTT,CASSRGPVGQPQHF
TRBD2,NA,TRBJ2-7,TRBV23-1,TGCGCCAGCAGTCAATCGGCGGGAGGCGACTACGAGCAGTACTTC,CASSQSAGGDYEQYF
TRBD1,NA,TRBJ1-1,TRBV27,TGTGCCAGCAGCCAGACAGGGGGCATGAACACTGAAGCTTTCTTT,CASSQTGGMNTEAFF
TRBD1,NA,TRBJ2-7,TRBV28,TGTGCCAGCAGTTTCCATCCGGGACAGGAAAATTACGAGCAGTACTTC,CASSFHPGQENYEQYF
TRBD2,many,TRBJ2-7,TRBV6-1,TGTGCCAGCAGTGGACTAGCGGGCGCGAGCTCCTACGAGCAGTACTTC,CASSGLAGASSYEQYF
TRBD2,once,TRBJ2-7,TRBV28,TGTGCCAGCAGTTTAGCTAGCGGGGTAAACTACGAGCAGTACTTC,CASSLASGVNYEQYF
TRBD1,once,TRBJ1-5,TRBV28,TGTGCCAGCAGTTTGTTCAGGGGGGACAATCAGCCCCAGCATTTT,CASSLFRGDNQPQHF
NA,once,TRBJ1-2,TRBV5-6,TGTGCCAGCAGCAACAGGGAAAGCTATGGCTACACCTTC,CASSNRESYGYTF
NA,NA,TRBJ1-3,TRBV7-9,TGTGCCAGCAGCTTACGACCCCCGGGGGCAGGGGCAGGAAACACCATATATTTT,CASSLRPPGAGAGNTIYF
TRBD1,NA,TRBJ1-1,TRBV9,TGTGCCAGCAGTGCCCAGGGGGCGAACACTGAAGCTTTCTTT,CASSAQGANTEAFF
NA,NA,TRBJ1-3,TRBV6-5,TGTGCCAGCAGTTTTTCTTTCTCTGGAAACACCATATATTTT,CASSFSFSGNTIYF
NA,NA,TRBJ1-2,TRBV7-2,TGTGCCAGCAGCTTATACCCGCAGGGAAAATATGGCTACACCTTC,CASSLYPQGKYGYTF
TRBD2,NA,TRBJ2-3,TRBV6-5,TGTGCCAGCAGTTTGGGACTAGCGGGGAGCACAGATACGCAGTATTTT,CASSLGLAGSTDTQYF
TRBD1,NA,TRBJ1-5,TRBV6-6,TGTGCCAGCAGTTACCCGGGGGACAGGGACAATCAGCCCCAGCATTTT,CASSYPGDRDNQPQHF
TRBD2,once,TRBJ2-7,TRBV7-9,TGTGCCAGCAGCGAAACTAGCGGCCAGGACGAGCAGTACTTC,CASSETSGQDEQYF
TRBD1,few,TRBJ1-4,TRBV19,TGTGCCAGTAGTACCCATGGGACAGAACATAATGAAAAACTGTTTTTT,CASSTHGTEHNEKLFF
NA,NA,TRBJ1-1,TRBV20-1,TGCAGTGCGGTAAAGGGGGAGACGGCTTTCTTT,CSAVKGETAFF
NA,NA,TRBJ1-1,TRBV18,TGTGCCAGCTCCGAGGCAGGGCGCACTGAAGCTTTCTTT,CASSEAGRTEAFF
NA,NA,TRBJ2-7,TRBV5-1,TGCGCCAGTGCTCAGGGGTCCGTATCCTACGAGCAGTACTTC,CASAQGSVSYEQYF
NA,NA,TRBJ1-4,TRBV30,TGTGCCTGGAGTGTTCCGGGGGAAAAACTGTTTTTT,CAWSVPGEKLFF
TRBD2,NA,TRBJ2-7,TRBV5-8,TGTGCCAGCAGCCGGGGGGAGGGCTCCCATTTTGGTCTTTACGAGCAGTACTTC,CASSRGEGSHFGLYEQYF
NA,NA,TRBJ2-5,TRBV25-1,TGTGCCAGCAGTCTGCACAGGGACCGAGAGACCCAGTACTTC,CASSLHRDRETQYF
NA,NA,TRBJ2-6,TRBV9,TGTGCCAGCAGTGGCCTGGGATCTGGGGCCAACGTCCTGACTTTC,CASSGLGSGANVLTF
TRBD1,NA,TRBJ2-7,TRBV9,TGTGCCAGCAGCGAAGGGGGCTCCCGCTCCTACGAGCAGTACTTC,CASSEGGSRSYEQYF
NA,NA,TRBJ2-5,TRBV7-2,TGTGCCAGCAGCTTAGGGGAGCAAGAGACCCAGTACTTC,CASSLGEQETQYF
NA,once,TRBJ2-7,TRBV18,TGTGCCAGCTCCCCGGGACCGACTTACGAGCAGTACTTC,CASSPGPTYEQYF